The 32 T cell receptor beta chains below all came from one sample that was sequenced in a study of response to subunit inactivated influenza vaccine. TCRdb called the RT-PCR reads again in MiXCR, with one record for every CDR3 protein. The sample has 200,000 to 250,000 distinct CDR3 sequences, 10% to 15% seen once. This material consisted of non-naive T cells sorted from PBMCs, taken about 14 days before vaccination. Receptors originate from a man between 45 and 60 years old who received an inactivated influenza vaccine.

This clonotype has just one count. A read error may account for a junction end that differs from germline. The J gene is TRBJ2-2, the V gene TRBV20-1; TRBD1 agrees at 9 bases. This CDR3 is 16 amino acids long. Germline CDR1 is DFQATT and CDR2 is SNEGSKA (reference sequence). The CDR3 protein is CCARKPRTGVTGELFF. In DNA, the CDR3 is TGCTGTGCTAGAAAACCCCGGACAGGGGTAACCGGGGAGCTGTTTTTT.

The chain joins TRBV20-1 to TRBJ1-1; D unresolved. The V gene's germline CDR1 is DFQATT and CDR2 SNEGSKA (reference sequence). The CDR3 contains 16 residues. Trimming removed 1 base from V and 3 bases from J, with 18 bases in between. CDR3 loop: CSARAPRAGSHTEAFF. The CDR3 nucleotides read TGCAGTGCTAGAGCCCCCCGGGCAGGTTCGCACACTGAAGCTTTCTTT.

The chain combines TRBV20-1 with TRBJ2-7, with D possibly TRBD2 on 5 matching bases. V lost 5 bases, J lost 2 bases, and 19 bases lay in between. Germline V gives CDR1 DFQATT, CDR2 SNEGSKA (reference sequence). The CDR3 is made up of 15 amino acids. CDR3 amino acids: CSAERPGSSTYEQYF. In nucleotides, the CDR3 is TGCAGTGCTGAACGCCCGGGATCGAGTACCTACGAGCAGTACTTC.

The chain joins TRBV7-2 to TRBJ1-2, with D uncertain. CDR3 length: 14 residues. Germline CDR1 and CDR2: SGHTA and FQGNSA. The V and J ends lost 1 base and 5 bases respectively, with 11 bases between them. As DNA, the CDR3 is TGTGCCAGCAGCTTAGATTTTCCAGGTTATGGCTACACCTTC. Translated, it gives CASSLDFPGYGYTF. Full variable domain (missing parts from reference TRBV7-2 and TRBJ1-2): GAGVSQSPSNKVTEKGKDVELRCDPISGHTALYWYRQSLGQGLEFLIYFQGNSAPDKSGLPSDRFSAERTGGSVSTLTIQRTQQEDSAVYLCASSLDFPGYGYTFGSGTRLTVV.

This clonotype has a count of ten or more. J is TRBJ2-3 and V is TRBV6-6; tentatively, D is TRBD2 (6 bases). CDR1 and CDR2 from the germline V gene are MNHNY and SVGAGI (reference sequence). The CDR3 spans 12 residues. The V end was cut by 9 bases, the J end by 10 bases, with 17 bases between. In nucleotides, the CDR3 is TGTGCCAGTGAGGGGACTTCATCAGCGCAGTATTTT. Encoded protein: CASEGTSSAQYF.

The chain is built from TRBV5-5 and TRBJ1-1; possibly TRBD1 for D (6 bases). The CDR3 sequence is 15 residues long. Germline V gives CDR1 SGHKS, CDR2 YYEKEE (reference sequence). V was shortened by 3 bases and J by 4 bases, with 16 bases between the two germline ends. CDR3 in DNA: TGTGCCAGCAGCTACTCGCGGACAGTGCTCACTGAAGCTTTCTTT. Translating it yields CASSYSRTVLTEAFF. Supplemented by reference TRBV5-5 and TRBJ1-1, the full variable domain reads DAGVTQSPTHLIKTRGQQVTLRCSPISGHKSVSWYQQVLGQGPQFIFQYYEKEERGRGNFPDRFSARQFPNYSSELNVNALLLGDSALYLCASSYSRTVLTEAFFGQGTRLTVV.

This chain uses TRBV28 with TRBJ2-3, with 8 bases aligning to TRBD2. The germline V gene has CDR1 MDHEN and CDR2 SYDVKM. CDR3 size: 16 residues. The V gene end was trimmed by 7 bases and the J gene end by 3 bases; junction bases not matched to a gene: 12. The CDR3 sequence is CASTRLLAGGTDTQYF. CDR3 DNA sequence: TGTGCCAGCACCCGCCTACTTGCGGGGGGAACAGATACGCAGTATTTT.

This clonotype showed up many times. The chain uses TRBV11-2 and TRBJ2-1, with TRBD1 matching over 7 bases. The CDR3 runs to 15 residues. V trimming: 4 bases; J trimming: 4 bases; junction bases outside the gene matches: 7. Germline assignment: CDR1 SGHAT and CDR2 FQNNGV. The CDR3 DNA reads TGTGCCAGCAGCTACAGGGGATACCTATACAATGAGCAGTTCTTC. Translation: CASSYRGYLYNEQFF.

This chain connects TRBV4-2 to TRBJ2-3, with 10 bases lining up with TRBD2. Germline-derived CDR1 and CDR2 are LGHNA and YNFKEQ. The CDR3 extends over 18 amino acids. J was trimmed by 1 base and V by 1 base; bases with no gene match: 8. The CDR3 sequence is CASSQVAGGVVGTDTQYF. The CDR3 DNA reads as TGTGCCAGCAGCCAAGTAGCGGGAGGCGTGGTCGGCACAGATACGCAGTATTTT.

This clonotype has only a few counts. This chain links TRBV24-1 with TRBJ1-4, with 9 positions matching TRBD1. The CDR3 spans 14 residues. Germline V gene lookup returns CDR1 KGHDR and CDR2 SFDVKD. V lost 5 bases and J lost 8; bases outside the gene matches: 5. The CDR3 nucleotides are TGTGCCACCAGTGGCCGGGACAGGGAAGAAAAACTGTTTTTT. Translating it yields CATSGRDREEKLFF.

The table lists this clonotype with a few counts. The rearrangement links TRBV10-3 to TRBJ2-2, with 9 bases lining up with TRBD1. The CDR3 has 19 residues. The germline gives CDR1 ENHRY, CDR2 SYGVKD. V shed 10 bases and J 0 bases; nucleotides not matched to a gene: 18. CDR3 DNA: TGTGCCACCTTCCCGGCGGGACAGGGAAAATTCGCGAACACCGGGGAGCTGTTTTTT. Amino acid sequence: CATFPAGQGKFANTGELFF.

This clonotype occurred a few times. This sequence joins TRBV6-5 and TRBJ2-5; the D gene is possibly TRBD2 (6 bases). With 2 bases removed from V and 7 bases from J, the gap between germline ends came to 23 bases. Germline CDR1 MNHEY, CDR2 SVGAGI. This CDR3 is 17 amino acids long. The CDR3 region has the DNA TGTGCCAGCAGTTACGTGGAGGGGTCTGGACGGGCGGGGACCCAGTACTTC. This translates into CASSYVEGSGRAGTQYF.

This clonotype has a count of ten or more. The chain recombines TRBV27 with TRBJ2-1; D call uncertain. The V gene's germline CDR1 is MNHEY and CDR2 SMNVEV (reference sequence). The CDR3 loop spans 16 amino acids. V lost 5 bases and J lost 0, with 14 bases in between. CDR3 DNA: TGTGCCAGCAGTCTAAGACGAGTGAGCTCCTACAATGAGCAGTTCTTC. Protein product: CASSLRRVSSYNEQFF.

This chain joins TRBV20-1 and TRBJ2-3; 8 nucleotides match TRBD1. Germline loops: CDR1 DFQATT, CDR2 SNEGSKA (reference sequence). The ends lost 3 bases at V and 6 bases at J; junction bases unmatched: 17. The length of the CDR3 is 17 residues. In DNA form, the CDR3 reads TGCAGTGCTAGTGACCCTGCCGGACAGGGATCTCTGGATACGCAGTATTTT. Protein: CSASDPAGQGSLDTQYF.

V usage is TRBV12-3 or TRBV12-4 and J usage is TRBJ1-6; possibly TRBD1 for D (5 bases). The CDR3 is 14 residues long. The V end was cut by 6 bases, the J end by 6 bases, with 12 bases between. In DNA form, the CDR3 reads TGTGCCAGCAGCGCGCAGGGTGGTAATTCACCCCTCCACTTT. This translates into CASSAQGGNSPLHF.

This clonotype has a count of ten or more. This chain joins TRBV20-1 and TRBJ1-2; D remains unclear. CDR3 length: 13 amino acids. V was trimmed by 7 bases and J by 2 bases, leaving 14 bases between them. Germline V gene sequence: CDR1 DFQATT, CDR2 SNEGSKA (reference sequence). CDR3 coding DNA: TGCAGTGTATTATTTATGGGGAACTATGGCTACACCTTC. This encodes CSVLFMGNYGYTF.

The chain has TRBV3-1 and TRBJ2-3; 11 positions match TRBD2. This CDR3 has 17 amino acids. Germline V gene lookup returns CDR1 LGHDT and CDR2 YNNKEL (reference sequence). Trimming at V came to 11 bases and at J to 4 bases, leaving 17 bases not matched to a gene. The CDR3 loop is CASSNHGVAGGADTQYF. The CDR3 DNA sequence: TGTGCCTCCTCCAACCACGGCGTAGCGGGGGGGGCAGATACGCAGTATTTT.

This clonotype appeared a few times. The gene calls are TRBV10-3 and TRBJ2-2, with D possibly matching TRBD1 (6 bases). V lost 4 bases to trimming and J lost 5 bases, with 14 bases between them. Germline CDR1 and CDR2: ENHRY and SYGVKD. The CDR3 length is 15 residues. CDR3 nucleotide sequence: TGTGCCATCAGTGCGCCGACAGGATTAACCGGGGAGCTGTTTTTT. Its protein is CAISAPTGLTGELFF.

J is TRBJ1-5 and V is TRBV20-1, with D perhaps TRBD1 (6 bases). CDR3 length equals 15 residues. Germline-derived CDR1 and CDR2 are DFQATT and SNEGSKA (reference sequence). V shed 5 bases and J shed 0 bases, with 14 bases lying between them. For the CDR3, the DNA is TGCAGTGCTGAGGACAGTGGTTCTAGCAATCAGCCCCAGCATTTT. Amino acids: CSAEDSGSSNQPQHF.

This chain connects TRBV4-3 to TRBJ2-1, with D unresolved. The V end lost 2 bases, the J end lost 4 bases, and 6 bases lay between the germline ends. Per germline, CDR1 LGHNA and CDR2 YSLEER. The CDR3 runs 13 residues. CDR3 sequence reads: CASSQLRYNEQFF. The CDR3 nucleotides read TGCGCCAGCAGCCAATTGCGTTACAATGAGCAGTTCTTC.

This clonotype was seen a handful of times. V and J are TRBV4-2 and TRBJ2-3; 7 bases are shared with TRBD2. The J segment lost 5 bases and the V segment lost 1 base, leaving 6 bases of the junction unmatched. The CDR3 length is 15 residues. CDR1 is LGHNA, CDR2 YNFKEQ, per germline. CDR3 sequence: CASSQGAGARDTQYF. The CDR3 bases are TGTGCCAGCAGCCAAGGGGCGGGAGCGAGAGATACGCAGTATTTT.

This clonotype was seen at least ten times. CDR3 bases: TGTGCCAGCAGCACCCGACGGGGCCTCCAAGAGACCCAGTACTTC. Its translation is CASSTRRGLQETQYF. The V and J genes are TRBV3-1 and TRBJ2-5; perhaps D is TRBD1 or TRBD2 (5 bases each). CDR3 size: 15 residues. Trimming removed 5 bases at V and 1 base at J, with 14 bases between. The germline CDR1 and CDR2 sequences are LGHDT and YNNKEL (reference sequence).

This clonotype was observed a few times. The chain links TRBV14 to TRBJ2-7, with 9 positions matching TRBD1. The CDR3 consists of 17 residues. Germline CDR1 SGHDN, CDR2 FVKESK. V gave up 2 bases and J gave up 6 bases; unmatched junction bases: 14. The CDR3 protein is CASSQFGTGTVRGEQYF. CDR3 bases: TGTGCCAGCAGCCAATTCGGGACAGGGACGGTGAGGGGCGAGCAGTACTTC.

The rearrangement joins TRBV3-1 to TRBJ2-1, with 11 bases identical to TRBD1. Trimming took 0 bases from V and 3 from J; bases not matched to a gene: 4. This CDR3 contains 17 residues. Germline V gene sequence: CDR1 LGHDT, CDR2 YNNKEL (reference sequence). CDR3 region: CASSQESGTGGYNEQFF. The CDR3 DNA reads as TGTGCCAGCAGCCAAGAAAGTGGGACAGGGGGCTACAATGAGCAGTTCTTC.

The J gene is TRBJ2-3, the V gene TRBV7-3; 12 bases are a match to TRBD1. The trim removed 2 bases at V and 5 bases at J, leaving 2 bases unmatched. The germline V gene has CDR1 SGHTA and CDR2 FQGTGA. This CDR3 has 15 amino acids. The CDR3 region is CASSLRDRGQDTQYF. Here the CDR3 DNA reads TGTGCCAGCAGCTTACGGGACAGGGGGCAAGATACGCAGTATTTT.

This clonotype was counted many times. The chain carries TRBV29-1 and TRBJ2-1, with 8 positions matching TRBD2. Unmatched junction bases numbered 7, after V lost 4 bases and J lost 5 bases. This CDR3 contains 14 residues. Per the germline V gene, CDR1 is SQVTM and CDR2 is ANQGSEA. CDR3 sequence (DNA): TGCAGCGTTGGGGCGGGAGGACCCAACAATGAGCAGTTCTTC. This translates into CSVGAGGPNNEQFF.

This clonotype was detected many times. This chain links TRBV7-9 with TRBJ2-7; TRBD1 aligns across 8 bases. Germline V CDR1 and CDR2: SEHNR, FQNEAQ (reference sequence). The CDR3 loop spans 14 amino acids. With 5 bases clipped from V and 1 base from J, the junction kept 4 bases outside the gene matches. The CDR3: CASSPRTGSYEQYF. The CDR3 nucleotides read TGTGCCAGCAGCCCAAGGACAGGGTCCTACGAGCAGTACTTC.

This clonotype has a handful of counts. The chain combines TRBV3-1 with TRBJ1-5; D is possibly TRBD1 (5 bases). With 6 bases removed from V and 2 bases from J, the gap between germline ends came to 14 bases. The CDR3 runs to 15 residues. Germline CDR1 reads LGHDT; CDR2 reads YNNKEL (reference sequence). The CDR3 coding sequence is TGTGCCAGCAGTCCGGGCCCGGGGGGCAATCAGCCCCAGCATTTT. This sequence encodes CASSPGPGGNQPQHF.

This clonotype showed up just a few times. V and J are TRBV6-1 and TRBJ1-3; no firm D call. The CDR3 runs to 17 residues. CDR1 and CDR2 (germline): MNHNS, SASEGT. Between the trimmed V and J ends, which lost 6 bases and 3 bases, there was a span of 21 bases. CDR3 sequence reads: CASRTSQRPESGNTIYF. CDR3 nucleotides: TGTGCCAGCAGGACCTCACAGCGGCCCGAGAGTGGAAACACCATATATTTT.

This clonotype was seen a few times. V is TRBV3-1 and J is TRBJ2-3, with D possibly TRBD2 on 6 matching bases. The CDR3 has 14 amino acids. Per the germline V gene, CDR1 is LGHDT and CDR2 is YNNKEL (reference sequence). Trimming shortened V by 4 bases and J by 1 base, and 9 bases separated the two germline ends. The CDR3 region has the DNA TGTGCCAGCAGCCGGCCTAGCGGCACAGATACGCAGTATTTT. Protein sequence: CASSRPSGTDTQYF.

Points on this clonotype: A much larger clone lies a single base off, so this may be a read error. The chain carries TRBV12-3 or TRBV12-4 and TRBJ2-3, with 10 nucleotides matching TRBD2. This CDR3 has 15 amino acids. V gave up 9 bases and J gave up 2 bases; unmatched junction bases: 8. DNA of the CDR3: TGTGCCAGGAGCCCTAGCGGGGGACTCACAGATACGCAGTATTTT. This codes for CARSPSGGLTDTQYF.

The CDR3 DNA reads TGCAGTGCTGAGGGGCTAGCGGGGGGGCCGGTAGATACGCAGTATTTT. Translated, it gives CSAEGLAGGPVDTQYF. This sequence joins TRBV20-1 and TRBJ2-3, with TRBD2 matching 12 bases. V trimming: 5 bases; J trimming: 5 bases; junction bases outside the gene matches: 11. The CDR3 spans 16 residues. Germline lookup yields CDR1 DFQATT and CDR2 SNEGSKA (reference sequence).